These 25 T cell receptor beta chains share one sample of origin, sequenced in a study of healthy donors' naive CD4 and CD8 T cells. TCR libraries were built from around 0.45 ug of total RNA by linear amplification. TCRdb re-analysed the reads in MiXCR, keeping a single row per CDR3 protein. The sample has approximately 180,000 distinct CDR3 sequences, 65% to 75% seen once. Sequencing input: naive CD4+ and CD8+ T cells sorted from blood, pooled from several donors. All receptors derive from a pool of human donors in good health; the sample pools cells from several healthy donors.

The J gene is TRBJ2-3, the V gene TRBV11-1; 8 bases fit TRBD2. The CDR3 sequence is 19 residues long. V dropped 2 bases and J dropped 6; count of bases not matched to a gene: 19. Germline V gene data show CDR1 as SGHAT and CDR2 as FQDESV (reference sequence). The CDR3 sequence: CASSLTVVSRTSSLDTQYF. Here the CDR3 DNA reads TGTGCCAGCAGCTTAACGGTTGTTTCGCGGACTAGCAGCTTGGATACGCAGTATTTT.

A few counts support this clonotype. The chain combines TRBV29-1 with TRBJ2-1, with D possibly matching TRBD1 (5 bases). CDR3 length: 16 amino acids. Germline CDR1 reads SQVTM; CDR2 reads ANQGSEA. Trimming removed 4 bases from V and 2 bases from J, with 18 bases in between. The CDR3 sequence is CSVVGASSRPYNEQFF. CDR3 DNA sequence: TGCAGCGTTGTAGGGGCTTCTAGTAGGCCCTACAATGAGCAGTTCTTC.

This chain links TRBV19 with TRBJ1-5; D uncertain. Germline V gives CDR1 LNHDA, CDR2 SQIVND (reference sequence). The ends were cut back, 8 bases at V and 6 bases at J, with 5 bases in the middle. The CDR3 length is 10 residues. CDR3 sequence reads: CASGPQPQHF. DNA of the CDR3: TGTGCCAGTGGCCCTCAGCCCCAGCATTTT.

The V call is TRBV6-5, the J call TRBJ1-1; TRBD1 matches 8 bases. CDR1 is MNHEY and CDR2 is SVGAGI in the germline V gene. Losses at the gene ends were 6 bases for V and 1 base for J; bases not matched to a gene: 7. The CDR3 covers 15 residues. This CDR3 reads CASRRDRGGNTEAFF. The CDR3 DNA is TGTGCCAGCAGAAGAGACAGGGGAGGGAACACTGAAGCTTTCTTT.

This clonotype showed up just a few times. This sequence joins TRBV27 and TRBJ1-1; no reliable D call. Germline V gives CDR1 MNHEY, CDR2 SMNVEV (reference sequence). Trimming took off 4 bases at V and 1 base at J, with 16 bases between the two ends. This CDR3 contains 16 residues. Written as DNA, the CDR3 is TGTGCCAGCAGTTCCTCCGGGGAGGGCCCGAACACTGAAGCTTTCTTT. Translating gives CASSSSGEGPNTEAFF.

V gene TRBV19 combines with J gene TRBJ2-5; 15 nucleotides align to TRBD2. In germline, CDR1 is LNHDA, CDR2 SQIVND (reference sequence). This CDR3 is built from 16 residues. V shed 7 bases and J 1 base; nucleotides not matched to a gene: 4. The CDR3 sequence is CASMGTSGGTQETQYF. In nucleotides, the CDR3 is TGTGCCAGTATGGGGACTAGCGGGGGGACCCAAGAGACCCAGTACTTC.

The J gene is TRBJ2-5, the V gene TRBV18, with D perhaps matching TRBD2 (5 bases). The V gene's germline CDR1 is KGHSH and CDR2 LQKENI. CDR3 length equals 13 residues. Trimming took off 4 bases at V and 5 bases at J, with 11 bases between the two ends. The CDR3 loop is CASSLQRGETQYF. CDR3 bases: TGTGCCAGCTCACTCCAGCGCGGGGAGACCCAGTACTTC.

Details on this clonotype: Germline is not matched at one junction end, which may reflect a read error. The V gene is TRBV10-3, the J gene TRBJ2-7; the D gene is possibly TRBD1 (5 bases). Per germline, CDR1 ENHRY and CDR2 SYGVKD. CDR3 size: 13 residues. CDR3 in DNA: TGTGCCATCACAGGACACAAGGCCGGCGAGCAGTGCTTC. Amino acid sequence: CAITGHKAGEQCF.

The V call is TRBV30, the J call TRBJ1-3, with D tentatively TRBD1 (6 bases). The CDR3 extends over 15 amino acids. Trimming pared 3 bases from V and 4 bases from J, leaving 16 bases between. The germline V gene encodes CDR1 GTSNPN and CDR2 SVGIG (reference sequence). The CDR3, as DNA: TGTGCCTGGAGGGATATACAGGGTGTCGGAAACACCATATATTTT. It specifies CAWRDIQGVGNTIYF.

The chain uses TRBV19 and TRBJ1-6, with D hard to call. The CDR3 has 14 residues. Germline V gene data show CDR1 as LNHDA and CDR2 as SQIVND (reference sequence). The germline V and J ends were trimmed by 1 base and 5 bases, with 6 bases remaining between them. CDR3 sequence reads: CASSIAGHNSPLHF. The CDR3 nucleotides are TGTGCCAGTAGTATAGCAGGCCATAATTCACCCCTCCACTTT.

Notes on this clonotype: Relative to the germline gene, one junction end is altered; a read error may explain this. The chain employs TRBV27 and TRBJ2-1; 9 bases are shared with TRBD2. The CDR3 covers 15 residues. Germline V gene sequence: CDR1 MNHEY, CDR2 SMNVEV (reference sequence). The chain's CDR3 is CASKHGTSTDNGQFF. In DNA form, the CDR3 reads TGTGCCAGCAAACACGGGACTAGCACAGACAATGGGCAGTTCTTC.

V and J are TRBV29-1 and TRBJ1-1, with D possibly being TRBD1 (6 bases). Trimming stripped 6 bases from V and 0 bases from J, with 11 bases between. This CDR3 has 13 amino acids. The germline V gene encodes CDR1 SQVTM and CDR2 ANQGSEA. The CDR3 DNA reads as TGCAGCGTCGTGGGGGACATGAACACTGAAGCTTTCTTT. It specifies CSVVGDMNTEAFF.

Comment on this clonotype: Germline is not matched at one junction end, which may reflect a read error. The chain recombines TRBV29-1 with TRBJ1-2; possible D gene TRBD1, 5 bases. The CDR3 runs 8 residues. Germline CDR1 is SQVTM and CDR2 is ANQGSEA. The CDR3 protein is CSAGGGYF. In DNA form, the CDR3 reads TGCAGCGCGGGGGGAGGATACTTC.

V gene TRBV7-8 combines with J gene TRBJ2-1, with D maybe TRBD2 (6 bases). The CDR3 loop spans 15 amino acids. Germline V CDR1 and CDR2: SGHVS, FQNEAQ. V lost 2 bases and J lost 3, with 11 bases in between. The CDR3 region has the DNA TGTGCCAGCAGCTTATCGGGAGCGCGCTACAATGAGCAGTTCTTC. Its translation: CASSLSGARYNEQFF.

This chain links TRBV19 with TRBJ2-5; 8 bases match TRBD2. V was pared by 5 bases and J by 1 base, with 12 bases of the junction left unmatched. The CDR3 runs 17 residues. Germline loops: CDR1 LNHDA, CDR2 SQIVND (reference sequence). CDR3 bases: TGTGCCAGTAGTGACCAGCTACTAGCGGATCTCCAAGAGACCCAGTACTTC. It translates to CASSDQLLADLQETQYF.

Here the CDR3 reads CASSQEAGLNTEAFF. In nucleotides, the CDR3 is TGTGCCAGCAGCCAAGAGGCAGGATTGAACACTGAAGCTTTCTTT. This rearrangement joins TRBV4-2 to TRBJ1-1; D is uncertain. CDR1 is LGHNA, CDR2 YNFKEQ, per germline. This CDR3 comprises 15 residues. Trimming left V 0 bases short and J 0 bases short, with 8 bases between.

The V gene is TRBV10-3, the J gene TRBJ2-4, with 9 positions matching TRBD1. The V segment lost 6 bases and the J segment 8 bases; nucleotides outside the gene matches: 11. Germline CDR1 and CDR2: ENHRY and SYGVKD. The CDR3 is 15 residues long. CDR3: CAISPRGTGMDIQYF. The CDR3 nucleotides are TGTGCCATCAGCCCCCGTGGGACAGGGATGGACATTCAGTACTTC.

There are a few counts of this clonotype. The rearrangement joins TRBV27 to TRBJ2-1, with D perhaps TRBD2 (6 bases). This CDR3 spans 14 amino acids. Trimming cost V 6 bases and J 6 bases, with 15 bases left between them. CDR1 is MNHEY, CDR2 SMNVEV, per germline (reference sequence). The CDR3 sequence: CASSLAGGTNEQFF. The CDR3 DNA is TGTGCCAGCAGCCTAGCTGGCGGGACCAATGAGCAGTTCTTC.

The rearrangement uses TRBV27 and TRBJ2-1; D possibly corresponds to TRBD1 (6 bases). The V end was cut by 5 bases, the J end by 5 bases, with 16 bases between. This CDR3 region has 15 residues. Per germline, CDR1 MNHEY and CDR2 SMNVEV (reference sequence). CDR3 bases: TGTGCCAGCAGTCCAACAGGGCGCTGGGACAATGAGCAGTTCTTC. Protein sequence: CASSPTGRWDNEQFF.

The chain has TRBV10-3 and TRBJ2-1; 8 nucleotides align to TRBD1. The CDR3 covers 13 residues. V lost 5 bases and J lost 7; bases outside the gene matches: 4. In germline, CDR1 is ENHRY, CDR2 SYGVKD. CDR3 sequence (DNA): TGTGCCATCAGTCCGGACAGGGTGAATGAGCAGTTCTTC. This encodes CAISPDRVNEQFF.

CDR3 DNA: TGCGCCAGCAGCTTGGAACCCAGGGGTATCACCGGAGAGACCCAGTACTTC. This sequence encodes CASSLEPRGITGETQYF. The chain is built from TRBV5-1 and TRBJ2-5, with D possibly matching TRBD1 (6 bases). The germline V gene has CDR1 SGHRS and CDR2 YFSETQ. The length of the CDR3 is 17 residues. V lost 0 bases and J lost 4, with 19 bases in between.

The chain has TRBV7-2 and TRBJ2-1; D remains unclear. This CDR3 comprises 11 residues. Trimming took off 4 bases at V and 8 bases at J, with 6 bases between the two ends. Germline CDR1 and CDR2: SGHTA and FQGNSA. CDR3 amino acids: CASSSLYEQFF. The CDR3, as DNA: TGTGCCAGCAGCTCCCTTTATGAGCAGTTCTTC.

J is TRBJ2-1 and V is TRBV6-2 or TRBV6-3; D gene ambiguous. Germline CDR1 MNHEY, CDR2 SVGEGT. With 6 bases removed from V and 9 bases from J, the gap between germline ends came to 9 bases. This CDR3 comprises 11 residues. CDR3 nucleotides: TGTGCCAGCAGGGTAGTGGGTGAGCAGTTCTTC. Encoded protein: CASRVVGEQFF.

Details on this clonotype: Germline and junction disagree at one end, which may indicate a read error. This chain uses TRBV15 with TRBJ2-7; a weak D match, TRBD1 (6 bases). Germline V gene lookup returns CDR1 LNHNV and CDR2 YYDKDF (reference sequence). The CDR3 spans 14 residues. The CDR3 region is CATSRETGFYGQYF. CDR3 bases: TGTGCCACCAGCAGAGAGACAGGTTTCTACGGGCAGTACTTC.

Only one count was recorded for this clonotype. The chain joins TRBV20-1 to TRBJ2-5, with a tentative D call TRBD1 (6 bases). From germline, CDR1 is DFQATT and CDR2 SNEGSKA (reference sequence). CDR3 length: 14 residues. The germline V and J ends were trimmed by 5 bases and 2 bases, with 15 bases remaining between them. The CDR3 here is CSALPWTVQETQYF. CDR3 bases: TGCAGTGCTCTTCCTTGGACAGTTCAAGAGACCCAGTACTTC.